This TCR beta chain was sequenced during a study of blood T cell repertoires in COVID-19. The wider study: Whether acute or convalescent, the COVID-19 samples came from the United States, Italy and Spain.

Trimming shortened V by 0 bases and J by 4 bases, and 13 bases separated the two germline ends. The CDR3 loop spans 15 amino acids. CDR1 SGDLS and CDR2 YYNGEE come from the germline V gene. Authors' data handling: Amplified reference gene primers provided the basis for estimating nucleated cell counts. Generated by immunoSEQ multiplex PCR, the TCRdb table keeps only in-frame clones and is missing some. V and J calls plus clone size are reproduced from that table; the DNA served to infer D and trimming. Among 200,000 to 250,000 clones, about 88% were seen once, and the ten largest hold roughly 10%. Seattle's cohort entered during active infection and was followed longitudinally. This clone appeared a single time.

The specimen sequenced was peripheral blood. The TCR was taken from a woman between 45 and 60 years old with COVID-19, enrolled during active disease. This rearrangement joins TRBV9 to TRBJ1-1; possible D gene TRBD1, 5 bases. CDR3 bases: TGTGCCAGCAGCGTAGCGTCAGGGAGGGGCACTGAAGCTTTCTTT. Protein: CASSVASGRGTEAFF.